These 2 T cell receptor beta chains originate from one sample sequenced in a study of CD4+ T cells in melanoma. Data came from immunoSEQ multiplex PCR; TCRdb stores just in-frame clones and leaves some out. The data hold roughly 120,000 clones, with 92% observed a single time. Material for sequencing was peripheral blood. Receptor source: a human donor with melanoma.

This clone was found once. The J gene is TRBJ2-7, the V gene TRBV5-1; no definite D call. The CDR3 is 13 amino acids. Germline V gene lookup returns CDR1 SGHRS and CDR2 YFSETQ. Trimming took 5 bases from V and 0 from J, leaving 9 bases between them. The CDR3 loop reads CASRLGSSYEQYF. CDR3 nucleotide sequence: TGCGCCAGCAGACTTGGCTCCTCCTACGAGCAGTACTTC.

This clone was picked up one time. V is TRBV29-1 and J is TRBJ2-5; possibly TRBD2 for D (6 bases). V lost 5 bases and J 2 bases, leaving 12 bases between the germline ends. The CDR3 has 13 amino acids. Germline V gene data show CDR1 as SQVTM and CDR2 as ANQGSEA. CDR3 nucleotides: TGCAGCGTTCTTGGGGCGGGGCAAGAGACCCAGTACTTC. Amino acid sequence: CSVLGAGQETQYF.